The 3 T cell receptor beta chains below come from one sample, sequenced in a study of beta chain features in type 1 diabetes. As every portion of the isolated RNA was reverse transcribed, the sequencing read expressed TCRB transcripts. Sequencing was performed with immunoSEQ multiplex PCR; in TCRdb, only in-frame clones are kept and a portion is missing. The sample records 250,000 to 400,000 clones, less than 15% being singletons. What was sequenced was central memory CD4+ T cells from blood. Receptors originate from a man aged 25 to 45 in good health.

The genes are TRBV5-8 and TRBJ2-5; 9 nucleotides agree with TRBD1. The ends lost 4 bases at V and 5 bases at J; junction bases unmatched: 9. The germline V gene encodes CDR1 SGHTS and CDR2 YDEGEE. CDR3 size: 15 residues. The CDR3 sequence: CASSHGQGSGETQYF. The CDR3 DNA is TGTGCCAGCAGCCACGGACAGGGGTCCGGGGAGACCCAGTACTTC.

There are a few counts of this clone. The chain links TRBV7-2 to TRBJ2-3; tentative D call: TRBD1 (6 bases). The CDR3 loop spans 17 amino acids. Germline V CDR1 and CDR2: SGHTA, FQGNSA. V dropped 3 bases and J dropped 4 bases, with 20 bases sitting between them. CDR3 loop: CASSFSSIRQAPDTQYF. CDR3 bases: TGTGCCAGCAGCTTTAGCAGTATTAGACAGGCCCCAGATACGCAGTATTTT.

CDR3 region: CASSLQGDERAGELFF. In DNA, the CDR3 is TGCGCCAGCAGCTTACAGGGGGATGAAAGGGCCGGGGAGCTGTTTTTT. J is TRBJ2-2 and V is TRBV5-1; 8 nucleotides line up with TRBD1. CDR3 size: 16 residues. CDR1 SGHRS and CDR2 YFSETQ come from the germline V gene. After removal of 2 bases from V and 6 bases from J, the junction contained 9 bases not matched to a gene.